What follows is one T cell receptor beta chain and its context. Its antigen is as yet unknown. The method was immunoSEQ multiplex PCR; TCRdb's version includes in-frame clones alone and lacks a portion of them. The sample holds 150,000 to 200,000 clones, over 85% seen once. The entry originates in a study of cytomegalovirus exposure and HLA in healthy donors. Study-level background: The same platform was used for the 130 or so validation repertoires as for the 600 to 700 first-cohort repertoires, as reported in a later analysis. Study results and limitations: The study labeled 164 TCR beta chains cytomegalovirus-associated. Most TCR sequences showed up rarely, but some public TCRs showed up in many donors. A subsequent analysis found that TCR clusters from the first cohort also tended to co-occur in the roughly 120 validation repertoires, with approximately 95% of cluster scores above 0.

Per germline, CDR1 SQVTM and CDR2 ANQGSEA. This CDR3 is built from 13 residues. Trimming at V came to 5 bases and at J to 4 bases, leaving 7 bases not matched to a gene. This rearrangement joins TRBV29-1 to TRBJ2-7; 8 bases align to TRBD1. Sequenced material: PBMCs. The sequence came from a young woman in good health and CMV-seropositive. CDR3 residues: CSVIGQGKYEQYF. CDR3 nucleotide sequence: TGCAGCGTTATCGGACAGGGTAAATACGAGCAGTACTTC.